This is a list of T cell receptor beta chains from one sample in a study of T cells after yellow fever vaccination. One entry per CDR3 protein results from TCRdb running MiXCR on the 5' RACE reads. The sample yields 350,000 to 550,000 distinct CDR3 sequences, 15% to 20% seen once. The sample was PBMCs, taken before the yellow fever booster vaccination. The source is a man aged 18 to 29 who received the YFV17D yellow fever vaccine. The CDR3 runs from the conserved cysteine through the conserved F or W. A D gene is named only where the DNA matches it firmly. Not every row has a clone size; where given, it reads once, few, many or a size class.

>TRBJ2-1|.|TRBD1|TRBV20-1
TGCAGTGCTAGAGGAGACAGGGGGCTGCTGGATGAGCAGTTCTTC
CSARGDRGLLDEQFF
>TRBJ2-4|.|.|TRBV7-9
TGTGCCAGCAGCCCACCCGAGGTGGAAAACATTCAGTACTTC
CASSPPEVENIQYF
>TRBJ1-6|few|.|TRBV12-3/TRBV12-4
TGTGCCAGCAGTTTCGAAAATTCACCCCTCCACTTT
CASSFENSPLHF
>TRBJ2-1|.|.|TRBV5-1
TGCGCCAGCAGCTTAGAGGTCTACAATGAGCAGTTCTTC
CASSLEVYNEQFF
>TRBJ1-5|many|.|TRBV12-3/TRBV12-4
TGTGCCAGCAGTTTAGAGGGCTATCAGCCCCAGCATTTT
CASSLEGYQPQHF
>TRBJ2-7|.|.|TRBV5-1
TGCGCCAGCAGCTTGGTGTCCGGGATCGAGCAGTACTTC
CASSLVSGIEQYF
>TRBJ1-2|many|.|TRBV29-1
TGCAGCGCTCTACAGGTTCGAGGCTACACCTTC
CSALQVRGYTF
>TRBJ1-6|once|.|TRBV9
TGTGCCAGCAGCGCCTCGGCCCAGGGCCATAATTCACCCCTCCACTTT
CASSASAQGHNSPLHF
>TRBJ2-7|.|.|TRBV7-9
TGTGCCAGCAGCCCCCCCGGCGGAGGGCTAACCTACGAGCAGTACTTC
CASSPPGGGLTYEQYF
>TRBJ2-2|.|.|TRBV19
TGTGCCAGTAGTATCTGGGGTAACACCGGGGAGCTGTTTTTT
CASSIWGNTGELFF
>TRBJ1-1|.|.|TRBV5-1
TGCGCCAGCAGCTGGACGACAGGGAACACTGAAGCTTTCTTT
CASSWTTGNTEAFF
>TRBJ1-2|.|.|TRBV7-9
TGTGCCAGCAGCGCACAGGGATGGGGCTACACCTTC
CASSAQGWGYTF
>TRBJ1-6|.|.|TRBV12-3/TRBV12-4
TGTGCCAGCAGCTGGGCTCGGGATACAGGTTCACCCCTCCACTTT
CASSWARDTGSPLHF
>TRBJ2-2|few|.|TRBV11-2
TGTGCCAGCAGCTTAGCGGACCGCTACCCCGGGGAGCTGTTTTTT
CASSLADRYPGELFF
>TRBJ2-7|once|.|TRBV3-1
TGTGCCAGCAGCCAAGGCTGGGGAATCCCCTACGAGCAGTACTTC
CASSQGWGIPYEQYF
>TRBJ1-1|few|.|TRBV5-1
TGCGCCAGCAGCTTAGGGACGGTAGGCGCTGAAGCTTTCTTT
CASSLGTVGAEAFF
>TRBJ1-1|.|TRBD1|TRBV27
TGTGCCAGCAGTGCGCTTCCCGGGACAGGTGACACTGAAGCTTTCTTT
CASSALPGTGDTEAFF
>TRBJ2-2|many|TRBD2|TRBV5-1
TGCGCCAGCAGCCCGGACATCAACGGGGGGACCGGGGAGCTGTTTTTT
CASSPDINGGTGELFF
>TRBJ2-4|many|TRBD1|TRBV7-2
TGTGCCAGCAGCAACCCGACAGGGGGATTAAACATTCAGTACTTC
CASSNPTGGLNIQYF
>TRBJ2-6|many|.|TRBV5-1
TGCGCCAGCAGCTTGGCCCTCTCTGGGGCCAACGTCCTGACTTTC
CASSLALSGANVLTF
>TRBJ2-7|.|TRBD2|TRBV29-1
TGCAGCGCAGCGGGGGGCAGGTCCTACGAGCAGTACTTC
CSAAGGRSYEQYF
>TRBJ2-5|few|.|TRBV7-2
TGTGCCAGCAGCCCCACCGAGACCCAGTACTTC
CASSPTETQYF
>TRBJ2-7|.|.|TRBV6-1
TGTGCCAGCAGTGCCGGTCCGGGAAGGTACGAGCAGTACTTC
CASSAGPGRYEQYF
>TRBJ1-2|.|.|TRBV5-6
TGTGCCAGCAGCCCGGGGGGCAGTGGCTTCACCTTC
CASSPGGSGFTF
>TRBJ1-5|few|.|TRBV6-6
TGTGCCAGCAGTCCCACCCAGAAGGACGGCAATCAGCCCCAGCATTTT
CASSPTQKDGNQPQHF
>TRBJ2-1|.|TRBD1|TRBV18
TGTGCCAGCTCACCTAGAACGGACAGGGACTATGAGCAGTTCTTC
CASSPRTDRDYEQFF
>TRBJ2-7|once|TRBD1|TRBV6-5
TGTGCCAGCAGTCCGGGGTGGGGAAGGGGGCAATACGAGCAGTACTTC
CASSPGWGRGQYEQYF
>TRBJ1-2|.|.|TRBV7-2
TGTGCCAGCAGCCAAACGGTATTGGTGTATGGCTACACCTTC
CASSQTVLVYGYTF
>TRBJ2-1|.|.|TRBV4-3
TGCGCCAGCAGCCCTCGGACCACCTACAATGAGCAGTTCTTC
CASSPRTTYNEQFF
>TRBJ2-7|.|.|TRBV5-1
TGCGCCAGCAGCCTGGGACTCCGACACTCCTACGAGCAGTACTTC
CASSLGLRHSYEQYF
>TRBJ2-3|.|.|TRBV10-3
TGTGCCATCAGTGAGTCCGCCGCCGGGACAAGGGCCGATACGCAGTATTTT
CAISESAAGTRADTQYF
>TRBJ2-7|.|.|TRBV4-2
TGTGCCAGCAGCCGCGGCCCGTCCGAGCAGTACTTC
CASSRGPSEQYF
>TRBJ1-1|few|.|TRBV5-6
TGTGCCAGCAGTGGGGAGGAATACGGAGAAGCTTTCTTT
CASSGEEYGEAFF
>TRBJ1-1|.|.|TRBV6-1
TGTGCCAGCAGCTGGGACACGCCGAACACTGAAGCTTTCTTT
CASSWDTPNTEAFF
>TRBJ1-5|.|TRBD1|TRBV20-1
TGCAGTGCTAGTCGTCGGGACAGGGGGCCTGGTCAGCCCCAGCATTTT
CSASRRDRGPGQPQHF
>TRBJ2-3|many|TRBD2|TRBV28
TGTGCCAGCAGTTTACTGGCGGGGGGGAGCACAGATACGCAGTATTTT
CASSLLAGGSTDTQYF
>TRBJ2-1|few|TRBD2|TRBV11-2
TGTGCCAGCAGCTTAGGGAGAAGCGGGAGCTACAATGAGCAGTTCTTC
CASSLGRSGSYNEQFF
>TRBJ2-3|few|.|TRBV7-3
TGTGCCAGCAGCTTATGGTCGATTGGGGGTCCGACAGATACGCAGTATTTT
CASSLWSIGGPTDTQYF
>TRBJ2-2|many|.|TRBV5-1
TGCGCCAGCAGCTTGGCCGGTGGGACCGGGGAGCTGTTTTTT
CASSLAGGTGELFF
>TRBJ2-7|few|.|TRBV7-2
TGTGCCAGCAGCTTAGGCAGGGCCTACGAGCAGTACTTC
CASSLGRAYEQYF
>TRBJ2-1|.|TRBD2|TRBV7-3
TGTGCCAGCAGCTTACGGCGGGGGGGCCTCGATGAGCAGTTCTTC
CASSLRRGGLDEQFF
>TRBJ2-1|few|TRBD2|TRBV5-5
TGTGCCAGCAGCTTGGCTAGCGGGGGGGTCAATGAGCAGTTCTTC
CASSLASGGVNEQFF